Following are 15 T cell receptor beta chains from one sample sequenced in a study of T-cell reconstitution after alpha-beta-depleted transplantation in children. Preparing the TCRbeta library involved the use of unique molecular identifiers. TCRdb called the PCR reads again in MiXCR, with one record for every CDR3 protein. Here the sample spans about 270,000 distinct CDR3 sequences, about 10% being singletons. Source: PBMCs from the stem cell graft donor, taken from the stem cell graft. These receptor sequences come from a human donor who donated a stem cell graft to a child with SCID.

The table lists this clonotype with a few counts. V is TRBV12-3 or TRBV12-4 and J is TRBJ2-6; no reliable D call. The V end lost 5 bases, the J end lost 4 bases, and 12 bases lay between the germline ends. The CDR3 totals 15 residues. CDR3 residues: CASSLNNGGANVLTF. CDR3 in DNA: TGTGCCAGCAGTCTCAATAACGGGGGGGCCAACGTCCTGACTTTC.

This chain joins TRBV12-3 or TRBV12-4 and TRBJ2-2; D is unresolved. Trimming took off 2 bases at V and 2 bases at J, with 12 bases between the two ends. The CDR3 sequence is 16 residues long. CDR3 loop: CASSLFVISNTGELFF. As DNA, the CDR3 is TGTGCCAGCAGTTTATTTGTCATATCTAACACCGGGGAGCTGTTTTTT.

This clonotype was counted only a few times. This sequence joins TRBV7-9 and TRBJ2-1; a weak D match, TRBD2 (5 bases). V dropped 1 base and J dropped 3 bases, with 7 bases sitting between them. CDR3 length: 14 amino acids. Per the germline V gene, CDR1 is SEHNR and CDR2 is FQNEAQ (reference sequence). The CDR3 bases are TGTGCCAGCAGCTTAGGAGGGATCTACAATGAGCAGTTCTTC. It codes for CASSLGGIYNEQFF.

This clonotype was seen at least ten times. The gene calls are TRBV6-1 and TRBJ2-7; D is undetermined. The CDR3 runs 14 residues. Germline-derived CDR1 and CDR2 are MNHNS and SASEGT. V lost 0 bases and J lost 4, with 10 bases in between. In DNA, the CDR3 is TGTGCCAGCAGTGAAGCGTCGGACGGATACGAGCAGTACTTC. Protein: CASSEASDGYEQYF.

The rearrangement joins TRBV29-1 to TRBJ2-1; 9 bases are a match to TRBD2. Germline V gene lookup returns CDR1 SQVTM and CDR2 ANQGSEA. V lost 0 bases to trimming and J lost 4 bases; unmatched junction nucleotides: 7. There are 16 residues in the CDR3. CDR3 DNA: TGCAGCGTTGAAGATCTGGCGGGGGGGAATTACAATGAGCAGTTCTTC. Residues: CSVEDLAGGNYNEQFF.

This clonotype has only a few counts. The rearrangement links TRBV6-1 to TRBJ2-1, with 8 bases identical to TRBD2. The CDR3 is 16 amino acids. Germline V gene sequence: CDR1 MNHNS, CDR2 SASEGT. V was pared by 5 bases and J by 4 bases, with 10 bases of the junction left unmatched. CDR3 loop: CASSRAGLGSYNEQFF. The DNA of the CDR3 is TGTGCCAGCAGTAGAGCGGGACTAGGGTCTTACAATGAGCAGTTCTTC.

There are many counts of this clonotype. The CDR3 reads CASKPDYNEQFF. In DNA form, the CDR3 reads TGTGCCAGCAAACCAGATTACAATGAGCAGTTCTTC. The rearrangement uses TRBV12-3 or TRBV12-4 and TRBJ2-1; the D is unclear. CDR3 length equals 12 residues. V lost 7 bases to trimming and J lost 4 bases, with 8 bases between them.

This clonotype occurred a few times. The rearrangement links TRBV7-3 to TRBJ1-1; possible D gene TRBD1, 5 bases. CDR3 length equals 13 residues. The V gene's germline CDR1 is SGHTA and CDR2 FQGTGA. Trimming left V 5 bases short and J 1 base short, with 8 bases between. The CDR3 DNA is TGTGCCAGCAGCCGGGACGGGAACACTGAAGCTTTCTTT. Translated: CASSRDGNTEAFF.

V is TRBV7-2 and J is TRBJ2-7; 8 bases line up with TRBD2. J was trimmed by 3 bases and V by 1 base; bases with no gene match: 5. The CDR3 is 15 residues long. The V gene's germline CDR1 is SGHTA and CDR2 FQGNSA. The CDR3 DNA reads TGTGCCAGCAGCTTAGGGGTAGCGGGGAGCTACGAGCAGTACTTC. Its translation is CASSLGVAGSYEQYF.

This chain uses TRBV11-2 with TRBJ2-3; D is unresolved. The germline V and J ends were trimmed by 5 bases and 0 bases, with 21 bases remaining between them. The CDR3 consists of 18 residues. CDR1 SGHAT and CDR2 FQNNGV come from the germline V gene. CDR3 amino acids: CASSPLRSDTGSTDTQYF. CDR3 nucleotide sequence: TGTGCCAGCAGCCCATTGCGGAGTGACACCGGTAGCACAGATACGCAGTATTTT.

The table lists this clonotype with a few counts. The CDR3 spells CASSLGAGQIAYEQYF. For the CDR3, the DNA is TGTGCCAGCAGCCTAGGGGCCGGACAGATCGCCTACGAGCAGTACTTC. This chain uses TRBV7-6 with TRBJ2-7; a weak D match, TRBD1 (6 bases). The CDR3 is 16 residues long. Germline values: CDR1 SGHVS, CDR2 FNYEAQ. V was trimmed by 5 bases and J by 2 bases, leaving 19 bases between them. The whole variable domain, filled in from reference TRBV7-6 and TRBJ2-7, reads GAGVSQSPRYKVTKRGQDVALRCDPISGHVSLYWYRQALGQGPEFLTYFNYEAQQDKSGLPNDRFSAERPEGSISTLTIQRTEQRDSAMYRCASSLGAGQIAYEQYFGPGTRLTVT.

This clonotype was seen a handful of times. The chain recombines TRBV12-3 or TRBV12-4 with TRBJ2-7; no clear D. V gave up 4 bases and J gave up 3 bases, with 16 bases separating them. This CDR3 is 15 amino acids long. CDR3 nucleotides: TGTGCCAGCAGTTCTACGGCCCTCAACGGCTACGAGCAGTACTTC. This encodes CASSSTALNGYEQYF.

This clonotype came up a few times. This chain connects TRBV5-6 to TRBJ1-5; 8 nucleotides line up with TRBD1. The germline CDR1 and CDR2 sequences are SGHDT and YYEEEE. CDR3 length: 17 amino acids. V trimming: 4 bases; J trimming: 8 bases; junction bases outside the gene matches: 17. CDR3 DNA: TGTGCCAGCAGCCCACACCCCTACAGGGGGATCGGAGAGCCCCAGCATTTT. This sequence encodes CASSPHPYRGIGEPQHF.

This clonotype was seen more than once but under ten times. The V and J genes are TRBV6-5 and TRBJ2-7; D is unresolved. The CDR3 loop spans 14 amino acids. V shed 4 bases and J shed 0 bases, with 10 bases lying between them. CDR1 is MNHEY and CDR2 is SVGAGI in the germline V gene. In nucleotides, the CDR3 is TGTGCCAGCAGTTGGCGAACAAGCTCCTACGAGCAGTACTTC. Protein: CASSWRTSSYEQYF.

V usage is TRBV3-1 and J usage is TRBJ2-3; D unclear. V gave up 1 base and J gave up 1 base, with 6 bases separating them. The CDR3 is 14 amino acids. The germline CDR1 and CDR2 sequences are LGHDT and YNNKEL (reference sequence). The CDR3 loop is CASSQVRRTDTQYF. The CDR3 DNA is TGTGCCAGCAGCCAAGTGCGGCGCACAGATACGCAGTATTTT.